Below are 5 T cell receptor beta chains sequenced from a single sample in a study of identical twins. TCRdb itself ran the 5' RACE reads through MiXCR, one entry per CDR3 protein. The sample shows about 240,000 distinct CDR3 sequences, roughly 13% of them seen only once. These data also formed part of another study, on yellow fever vaccine responses in identical twins.

The sequenced material came from memory (CD45RO+) T cells sorted from blood. Source of these receptors: a woman aged 18-29 years in good health.

Only a few counts were recorded for this clonotype. The J gene is TRBJ2-1, the V gene TRBV6-2 or TRBV6-3; TRBD1 or TRBD2 may be the D gene (6 bases each). CDR3 length: 17 amino acids. Germline values: CDR1 MNHEY, CDR2 SVGEGT. Trimming removed 6 bases from V and 6 bases from J, with 24 bases in between. As DNA, the CDR3 is TGTGCCAGCAGCGTGGCTGGGGGCGGCGGGATAAGCAATGAGCAGTTCTTC. Translating gives CASSVAGGGGISNEQFF.

This clonotype has more than one count but fewer than ten. This sequence joins TRBV4-2 and TRBJ1-1; D is possibly TRBD1 (6 bases). The germline CDR1 and CDR2 sequences are LGHNA and YNFKEQ. Trimming stripped 3 bases from V and 1 base from J, with 12 bases between. The CDR3 totals 15 residues. DNA for the CDR3: TGTGCCAGCAGCCACAGGGGTGATCGGAACACTGAAGCTTTCTTT. Protein: CASSHRGDRNTEAFF.

This clonotype has a count of ten or more. The rearrangement joins TRBV5-1 to TRBJ2-7; tentatively, D is TRBD1 (5 bases). Trimming took off 1 base at V and 2 bases at J, with 13 bases between the two ends. Germline CDR1 and CDR2: SGHRS and YFSETQ. The CDR3 totals 15 residues. CDR3 residues: CASSLLAGYTYEQYF. Here the CDR3 DNA reads TGCGCCAGCAGCTTGTTGGCAGGGTACACCTACGAGCAGTACTTC.

CDR3 nucleotides: TGTGCCAGCAGCGCTAGCGGGAGGGCCGAAGATACGCAGTATTTT. It is translated as CASSASGRAEDTQYF. This rearrangement joins TRBV7-2 to TRBJ2-3; 12 bases align to TRBD2. V trimming: 5 bases; J trimming: 5 bases; junction bases outside the gene matches: 5. The CDR3 totals 15 residues. Per germline, CDR1 SGHTA and CDR2 FQGNSA.

This clonotype has ten or more counts. The chain recombines TRBV9 with TRBJ2-1; 8 nucleotides align to TRBD2. Germline loops: CDR1 SGDLS, CDR2 YYNGEE. Trimming cost V 0 bases and J 3 bases; bases outside gene matches: 5. The CDR3 runs to 16 residues. In nucleotides, the CDR3 is TGTGCCAGCAGCGTAGTATTGGCGGGAGGCTACAATGAGCAGTTCTTC. This sequence encodes CASSVVLAGGYNEQFF.